This note documents a single T cell receptor (beta chain) sequence. The antigen is undetermined. The data were obtained in a study of siplizumab effects on memory and regulatory T cells. Findings and limits, study-wide: In roughly 80-95% of proliferating CD4+ or CD8+ clones, a naive or memory phenotype could not be assigned. Of the alloreactive clones, only a minor fraction mapped to unstimulated subsets. With siplizumab, cumulative frequency of CD4+ memory-derived alloreactive sequences dropped significantly. Suppressive activity of Tregs proliferating in siplizumab cultures remained unconfirmed.

Data came from immunoSEQ multiplex PCR; TCRdb stores just in-frame clones and leaves some out. Seen here are 110,000 or so clones, roughly 95% observed once, and the top ten hold under 0.2%. CDR3 length: 15 residues. V dropped 1 base and J dropped 1 base, with 7 bases sitting between them. Germline-derived CDR1 and CDR2 are SGHNT and YENEEA. The TCR originated in a human donor in good health. The gene calls are TRBV11-3 and TRBJ2-2, with D possibly matching TRBD1 (5 bases). Source material: non-Treg CD4+ T cells sorted from blood. The CDR3 coding sequence is TGTGCCAGCAGCTTAGTTACAGGGAACACCGGGGAGCTGTTTTTT. This sequence encodes CASSLVTGNTGELFF.